There are a few counts of the clone carrying this TCR beta chain. Antigen: not known. This record belongs to a study of T cells in Graves' hyperthyroidism and ophthalmopathy. Broader study findings: Blood also carried most thyroid clonotypes expanded above 0.001.

Among ophthalmopathy patients, the Clinical Activity Score reached at least 3, the NOSPECS grade reached at least 4, and duration remained under 3 months. Uncontrolled infection, other autoimmune disease, pregnancy or lactation led to exclusion. The CDR3 sequence is 13 residues long. From germline, CDR1 is MDHEN and CDR2 SYDVKM. Trimming removed 1 base at V and 5 bases at J, with 7 bases between. The source material, RNA transcripts, was used to amplify TCR beta CDR3 regions. An initial round of RT-PCR targeting the TCR CDR3 relied on the HTBI primer set. TCRdb analysed the multiplex PCR reads with MiXCR anew, one entry per CDR3 protein. The sample lists 600,000 or so distinct CDR3 sequences, 13% to 15% occurring once.

Sequencing was done on a sample of blood. This receptor was identified in a woman between 50 and 59 years old with Graves' ophthalmopathy. The chain links TRBV28 to TRBJ2-3; D gene uncertain. CDR3 sequence: CASSLSPVDTQYF. As DNA, the CDR3 is TGTGCCAGCAGTTTATCCCCGGTAGATACGCAGTATTTT.